Below are 25 T cell receptor beta chains sequenced from a single sample in a study of human T cells and chemical hapten exposure. Indicated time point: pre-sensitization, week 0. Documented treatment: therapeutic diphenylcyclopropenone sensitization with weekly scalp DPC. TCRdb independently ran MiXCR on the RACE reads; one entry per CDR3 protein. The table lists 95,000 to 150,000 distinct CDR3 sequences, approximately 13% of them singletons. The material sequenced was whole blood, taken in connection with sensitization to the hapten diphenylcyclopropenone (DPC). The receptors derive from a woman younger than 30 with alopecia areata. Some clones in this sample may be carry-over from other donors' samples.

This clonotype was detected ten times or more. This chain links TRBV18 with TRBJ2-7, with D uncertain. Germline CDR1 reads KGHSH; CDR2 reads LQKENI. CDR3 length equals 13 residues. V was cut by 6 bases and J by 2 bases, with 11 bases left in between. Here the CDR3 DNA reads TGTGCCAGCTCCTTCATGGGGACCTACGAGCAGTACTTC. Translating it yields CASSFMGTYEQYF.

The genes are TRBV2 and TRBJ1-1; D possibly corresponds to TRBD1 (5 bases). Per germline, CDR1 SNHLY and CDR2 FYNNEI. Trimming took off 10 bases at V and 5 bases at J, with 11 bases between the two ends. This CDR3 is built from 11 residues. CDR3 sequence: CATSGKTEAFF. For the CDR3, the DNA is TGTGCCACCTCAGGGAAAACTGAAGCTTTCTTT.

The chain couples TRBV7-8 to TRBJ1-4, with D hard to call. Looked up from germline, CDR1 is SGHVS and CDR2 is FQNEAQ. V dropped 3 bases and J dropped 7 bases, with 15 bases sitting between them. This CDR3 is built from 15 residues. Written as DNA, the CDR3 is TGTGCCAGCAGCTTCTCCGGTTGGGGTGGTGAAAAACTGTTTTTT. Translation: CASSFSGWGGEKLFF.

This chain connects TRBV28 to TRBJ2-7, with a tentative D call TRBD1 (5 bases). Germline V gene sequence: CDR1 MDHEN, CDR2 SYDVKM. Trimming removed 5 bases at V and 2 bases at J, with 16 bases between. The CDR3 loop spans 15 amino acids. The CDR3 reads CASSPRQFIPYEQYF. The CDR3 DNA is TGTGCCAGCAGTCCCCGACAGTTTATCCCCTACGAGCAGTACTTC. Together with reference TRBV28 and TRBJ2-7, the CDR3 gives the full variable domain: DVKVTQSSRYLVKRTGEKVFLECVQDMDHENMFWYRQDPGLGLRLIYFSYDVKMKEKGDIPEGYSVSREKKERFSLILESASTNQTSMYLCASSPRQFIPYEQYFGPGTRLTVT.

V and J are TRBV5-4 and TRBJ1-5; D gene unclear. V lost 1 base and J 6 bases, leaving 5 bases between the germline ends. The CDR3 is made up of 12 amino acids. CDR1 SGHNT and CDR2 YYREEE come from the germline V gene (reference sequence). The CDR3 loop reads CASSLPGQPQHF. In DNA form, the CDR3 reads TGTGCCAGCAGCTTGCCCGGTCAGCCCCAGCATTTT.

The table lists this clonotype with many counts. The chain carries TRBV19 and TRBJ1-2; tentative D call: TRBD1 (5 bases). Germline V gene data show CDR1 as LNHDA and CDR2 as SQIVND (reference sequence). CDR3 length: 12 amino acids. V lost 3 bases and J lost 5, with 7 bases in between. The DNA of the CDR3 is TGTGCCAGTAGTATGAGGGGATATGGCTACACCTTC. Its protein product is CASSMRGYGYTF.

The V gene is TRBV4-3, the J gene TRBJ2-1; D is ambiguous. The V end lost 4 bases, the J end lost 8 bases, and 15 bases lay between the germline ends. This CDR3 spans 14 amino acids. Germline-derived CDR1 and CDR2 are LGHNA and YSLEER. In nucleotides, the CDR3 is TGCGCCAGCAGCCGGTCACATGCGGAGTATGAGCAGTTCTTC. The encoded protein is CASSRSHAEYEQFF.

The rearrangement links TRBV5-4 to TRBJ2-3; 10 bases line up with TRBD1. The length of the CDR3 is 15 residues. With V trimmed by 3 bases and J by 1 base, 2 bases remained unmatched. CDR1 and CDR2 from the germline V gene are SGHNT and YYREEE (reference sequence). The CDR3 here is CASSWGTGGTDTQYF. In DNA form, the CDR3 reads TGTGCCAGCAGCTGGGGGACAGGGGGCACAGATACGCAGTATTTT. Variable domain in full (rest from reference TRBV5-4 and TRBJ2-3): ETGVTQSPTHLIKTRGQQVTLRCSSQSGHNTVSWYQQALGQGPQFIFQYYREEENGRGNFPPRFSGLQFPNYSSELNVNALELDDSALYLCASSWGTGGTDTQYFGPGTRLTVL.

The gene calls are TRBV12-3 or TRBV12-4 and TRBJ2-1, with a tentative D call TRBD2 (6 bases). V was cut by 6 bases and J by 7 bases, with 25 bases left in between. This CDR3 spans 17 amino acids. The CDR3 nucleotides are TGTGCCAGCAGGGGCCCCCTAGGCGGGGAAGTTCCGAATGAGCAGTTCTTC. This codes for CASRGPLGGEVPNEQFF.

A note on this clonotype: Given a much more abundant clone one base away, this may be a read error. The chain carries TRBV2 and TRBJ2-1; 7 nucleotides match TRBD1. The CDR3 is made up of 19 amino acids. V shed 4 bases and J 1 base; nucleotides not matched to a gene: 16. Germline V gene lookup returns CDR1 SNHLY and CDR2 FYNNEI. Here the CDR3 reads CASSGQGVPRRGSYNEQFF. CDR3 bases: TGTGCCAGCAGTGGACAGGGAGTCCCCAGAAGGGGTTCCTACAATGAGCAGTTCTTC.

Concerning this clonotype: One end of the junction does not line up with germline, which may come from a read error. V is TRBV18 and J is TRBJ2-7, with D maybe TRBD1 (6 bases). The germline CDR1 and CDR2 sequences are KGHSH and LQKENI. The CDR3 is 13 residues long. CDR3 amino acids: CVSSRDTSYEQYF. CDR3 DNA: TGTGTCAGCTCACGGGACACTTCCTACGAGCAGTACTTC. The full variable domain, completed using reference TRBV18 and TRBJ2-7, is NAGVMQNPRHLVRRRGQEARLRCSPMKGHSHVYWYRQLPEEGLKFMVYLQKENIIDESGMPKERFSAEFPKEGPSILRIQQVVRGDSAAYFCVSSRDTSYEQYFGPGTRLTVT.

The chain has TRBV12-3 or TRBV12-4 and TRBJ1-2; D remains ambiguous. The CDR3 loop spans 11 amino acids. Trimming shortened V by 5 bases and J by 8 bases, and 9 bases separated the two germline ends. The CDR3 DNA follows: TGTGCCAGCAGTATTACCCGAGGCTACACCTTC. Protein: CASSITRGYTF.

The V gene is TRBV6-1, the J gene TRBJ2-1, with TRBD2 as a possible D gene (7 bases). V dropped 4 bases and J dropped 8 bases, with 18 bases sitting between them. The CDR3 has 15 residues. Germline CDR1 MNHNS, CDR2 SASEGT. CDR3 sequence: CASSVRGAFKDEQFF. The CDR3 bases are TGTGCCAGCAGTGTACGGGGGGCCTTTAAGGATGAGCAGTTCTTC.

This clonotype was seen repeatedly, ten times or more. The chain joins TRBV11-2 to TRBJ1-1, with D hard to call. This CDR3 contains 14 residues. The V end lost 3 bases, the J end lost 5 bases, and 13 bases lay between the germline ends. Looked up from germline, CDR1 is SGHAT and CDR2 is FQNNGV. The CDR3 DNA reads as TGTGCCAGCAGCTTGTTTGCGGGAGAAACTGAAGCTTTCTTT. Protein product: CASSLFAGETEAFF.

This clonotype was found many times. The V gene is TRBV7-9, the J gene TRBJ1-4, with D tentatively TRBD1 (6 bases). Looked up from germline, CDR1 is SEHNR and CDR2 is FQNEAQ (reference sequence). The CDR3 is 15 residues long. Trimming took off 6 bases at V and 0 bases at J, with 11 bases between the two ends. In DNA, the CDR3 is TGTGCCAGCAGAACAGGGTTTGCAACTAATGAAAAACTGTTTTTT. Protein sequence: CASRTGFATNEKLFF.

The CDR3 nucleotides read TGCAGCGTTGTGGACAGGGCGAACACTGAAGCTTTCTTT. Its translation: CSVVDRANTEAFF. This rearrangement joins TRBV29-1 to TRBJ1-1; 8 bases agree with TRBD1. Germline assignment: CDR1 SQVTM and CDR2 ANQGSEA. After removal of 4 bases from V and 1 base from J, the junction contained 2 bases not matched to a gene. This CDR3 region has 13 residues.

This clonotype was recorded at least ten times. The V gene is TRBV3-1, the J gene TRBJ1-6, with 8 positions matching TRBD1. Germline loops: CDR1 LGHDT, CDR2 YNNKEL (reference sequence). With 8 bases clipped from V and 0 bases from J, the junction kept 0 bases outside the gene matches. The CDR3 covers 14 residues. This CDR3 reads CASGQGSYNSPLHF. The CDR3 DNA reads as TGTGCCAGCGGACAGGGCTCCTATAATTCACCCCTCCACTTT. The whole variable domain, filled in from reference TRBV3-1 and TRBJ1-6, reads DTAVSQTPKYLVTQMGNDKSIKCEQNLGHDTMYWYKQDSKKFLKIMFSYNNKELIINETVPNRFSPKSPDKAHLNLHINSLELGDSAVYFCASGQGSYNSPLHFGNGTRLTVT.

This clonotype showed up just a few times. The gene calls are TRBV7-9 and TRBJ1-6; 10 nucleotides align to TRBD1. The CDR3 is 15 amino acids. V shed 5 bases and J 14 bases; nucleotides not matched to a gene: 12. Germline V gene lookup returns CDR1 SEHNR and CDR2 FQNEAQ (reference sequence). The CDR3 spells CASSATDRGSWALHF. The CDR3 nucleotides read TGTGCCAGCAGCGCGACGGACAGGGGGTCTTGGGCCCTCCACTTT.

With respect to this clonotype: With a much larger clone just one base away, this may be a read error. V usage is TRBV6-1 and J usage is TRBJ1-2; 9 bases map to TRBD1. CDR1 and CDR2 from the germline V gene are MNHNS and SASEGT. The CDR3 is 18 residues long. Here the CDR3 reads CASLHPPTDRGTNYVYTF. In nucleotides, the CDR3 is TGTGCCAGCTTACACCCCCCTACGGACAGGGGAACTAACTATGTCTACACCTTC.

In this sample, this clonotype turned up many times. The chain carries TRBV20-1 and TRBJ2-7, with TRBD1 matching over 9 bases. V lost 5 bases, J lost 5 bases, and 10 bases stayed unmatched. The CDR3 is 14 amino acids. The germline gives CDR1 DFQATT, CDR2 SNEGSKA (reference sequence). This chain's CDR3 is CSALPGTGSNEQYF. CDR3 DNA sequence: TGCAGTGCTCTTCCCGGGACAGGGTCCAACGAGCAGTACTTC.

The chain is built from TRBV20-1 and TRBJ2-5; 9 bases align to TRBD2. The J segment lost 7 bases and the V segment lost 4 bases, leaving 13 bases of the junction unmatched. The CDR3 sequence is 15 residues long. Germline CDR1 reads DFQATT; CDR2 reads SNEGSKA (reference sequence). The CDR3 reads CSANPSGGRFGTQYF. Here the CDR3 DNA reads TGCAGTGCTAACCCCAGCGGGGGGAGATTTGGGACCCAGTACTTC.

This clonotype has a handful of counts. The gene calls are TRBV20-1 and TRBJ1-2; possible D gene TRBD1, 5 bases. CDR3 length: 15 amino acids. CDR1 DFQATT and CDR2 SNEGSKA come from the germline V gene (reference sequence). V shed 6 bases and J shed 2 bases, with 19 bases lying between them. The CDR3 region has the DNA TGCAGTGCGAGTCCAGGGCCCCCATCAAACTATGGCTACACCTTC. The encoded protein is CSASPGPPSNYGYTF.

In its sample, this clonotype was seen many times. The chain is built from TRBV4-2 and TRBJ1-6; possibly TRBD1 for D (5 bases). The germline CDR1 and CDR2 sequences are LGHNA and YNFKEQ. Trimming cost V 0 bases and J 8 bases, with 11 bases left between them. The CDR3 runs to 15 residues. Here the CDR3 reads CASSQDKGQDSPLHF. The DNA for the CDR3 is TGTGCCAGCAGCCAAGATAAGGGGCAGGATTCACCCCTCCACTTT.

In this sample, this clonotype turned up many times. V usage is TRBV28 and J usage is TRBJ2-3, with TRBD1 as a possible D gene (6 bases). V was trimmed by 4 bases and J by 1 base, leaving 12 bases between them. Germline CDR1 and CDR2: MDHEN and SYDVKM. This CDR3 comprises 15 residues. The DNA of the CDR3 is TGTGCCAGCAGTTCCCCAGGGGAAGGCACAGATACGCAGTATTTT. Translation gives CASSSPGEGTDTQYF.

This clonotype was counted at least ten times. V and J are TRBV7-2 and TRBJ2-2, with D unclear. The CDR3 is made up of 12 amino acids. Germline-derived CDR1 and CDR2 are SGHTA and FQGNSA. V was trimmed by 5 bases and J by 7 bases, leaving 8 bases between them. DNA of the CDR3: TGTGCCAGCAGCCTAAGAGGCGGGGAGCTGTTTTTT. It translates to CASSLRGGELFF.